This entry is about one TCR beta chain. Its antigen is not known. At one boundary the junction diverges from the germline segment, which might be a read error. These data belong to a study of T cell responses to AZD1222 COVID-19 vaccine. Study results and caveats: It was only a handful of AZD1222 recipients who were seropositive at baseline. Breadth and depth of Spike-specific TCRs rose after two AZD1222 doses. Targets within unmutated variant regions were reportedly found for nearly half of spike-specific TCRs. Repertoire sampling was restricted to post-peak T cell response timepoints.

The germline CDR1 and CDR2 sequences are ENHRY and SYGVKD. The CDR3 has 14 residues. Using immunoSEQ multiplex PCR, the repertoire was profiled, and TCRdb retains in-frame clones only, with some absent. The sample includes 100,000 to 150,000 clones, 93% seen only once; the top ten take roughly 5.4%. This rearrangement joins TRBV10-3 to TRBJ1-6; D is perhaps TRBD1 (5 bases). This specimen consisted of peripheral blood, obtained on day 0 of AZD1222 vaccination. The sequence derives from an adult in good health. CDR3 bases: TGTGCCATGAGTGAGGAAGGGGCAGGATCACCCCTCCACTTT. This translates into CAMSEEGAGSPLHF.